This TCR beta chain was sequenced for a study of T cell repertoires in cytomegalovirus infection. Study at large: Peptides in the study included HLA-C-restricted and HLA-B-restricted CMV epitopes. Findings and caveats of the study: There were HLA-C-restricted CMV-specific TCR beta clonotypes dominating the ex vivo response.

Of note for this clonotype: No antigen is known for it.

TCRdb passed the reads through MiXCR, listing each CDR3 protein once. The sample yields hundreds of thousands of distinct CDR3 sequences, 30% to 40% seen once. CDR3 size: 15 residues. Trimming took off 5 bases at V and 2 bases at J, with 12 bases between the two ends. CDR1 and CDR2 from the germline V gene are LNHDA and SQIVND (reference sequence). The V gene is TRBV19, the J gene TRBJ2-2; D is ambiguous. Sample: cultured PBMCs, taken from culture after CMV antigen stimulation. The clonotype originates from a human donor in good health (CMV status not recorded). Some clones in this sample may be carry-over from other donors' samples. The CDR3: CASSVRQVNTGELFF. In DNA form, the CDR3 reads TGTGCCAGTAGTGTACGGCAGGTTAACACCGGGGAGCTGTTTTTT.